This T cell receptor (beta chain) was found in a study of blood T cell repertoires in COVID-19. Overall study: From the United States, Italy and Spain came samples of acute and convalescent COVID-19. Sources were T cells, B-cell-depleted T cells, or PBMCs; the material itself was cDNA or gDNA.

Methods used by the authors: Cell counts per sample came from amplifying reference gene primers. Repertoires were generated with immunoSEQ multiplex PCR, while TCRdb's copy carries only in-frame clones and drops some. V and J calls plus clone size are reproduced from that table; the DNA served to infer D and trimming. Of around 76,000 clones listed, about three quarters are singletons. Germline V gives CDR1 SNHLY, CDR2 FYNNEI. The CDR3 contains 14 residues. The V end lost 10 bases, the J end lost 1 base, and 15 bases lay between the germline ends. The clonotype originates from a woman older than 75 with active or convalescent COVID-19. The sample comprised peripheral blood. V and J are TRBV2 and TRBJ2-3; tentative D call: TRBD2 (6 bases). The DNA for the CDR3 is TGTGCCACCTCCCTGGGGGGACGCACAGATACGCAGTATTTT. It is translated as CATSLGGRTDTQYF.